This entry concerns a single T cell receptor (beta chain). Its cognate antigen is unknown. This table comes from immunoSEQ multiplex PCR, and its TCRdb copy is limited to in-frame clones, with some not included. The repertoire holds about 140,000 clones, with around 80% as singletons. This entry comes from a study of cytomegalovirus exposure and HLA in healthy donors. About the research overall: It was reported in a later analysis that the same platform had been used for the roughly 130 validation repertoires as for the 550 to 700 first-cohort repertoires.

Study-wide results and caveats: The study flagged roughly 150 TCR beta chains as cytomegalovirus-associated.

The trim removed 7 bases at V and 2 bases at J, leaving 9 bases unmatched. The CDR3 loop spans 14 amino acids. Germline loops: CDR1 SQVTM, CDR2 ANQGSEA. This chain uses TRBV29-1 with TRBJ2-5, with TRBD2 identical over 8 bases. Source material: PBMCs. This clonotype was obtained from a man aged 25-45 years in good health and CMV-seropositive. CDR3 amino acids: CSADDGGVQETQYF. The CDR3 coding sequence is TGCAGCGCCGACGACGGGGGGGTGCAAGAGACCCAGTACTTC.